The T cell receptor (beta chain) under discussion was sequenced for a study of blood T cell repertoires in COVID-19. For the study at large: COVID-19 samples from acute and convalescent phases originated in the United States, Italy and Spain. In each case, the material was cDNA or gDNA derived from T cells, B-cell-depleted T cells, or PBMCs.

Original processing notes: For nucleated cells, counts were estimated from reference gene primer amplification. The table came from immunoSEQ multiplex PCR; TCRdb's copy has only in-frame clones and leaves some out. D and trimming were read from the DNA, whereas the V and J calls and clone size are those reported in that table. The table records approximately 260,000 clones, about 87% of them present only once. Seattle patients were enrolled during active infection and followed longitudinally. With 3 bases removed from V and 5 bases from J, the gap between germline ends came to 11 bases. The CDR3 covers 13 residues. Germline assignment: CDR1 LNHDA and CDR2 SQIVND (reference sequence).

The TCR was taken from an older woman with COVID-19, enrolled during active disease. Sequencing input: peripheral blood. This chain links TRBV19 with TRBJ2-7; tentative D call: TRBD1 (6 bases). CDR3 in DNA: TGTGCCAGTAGTATTACAGGGTCGGACGAGCAGTACTTC. Its protein product is CASSITGSDEQYF.